This record looks at one TCR beta chain sequence and its context. What it binds is not known. Assay: immunoSEQ multiplex PCR; the TCRdb copy retains only in-frame clones and omits some. The sample includes 380,000 or so clones, about 80% seen only once; the top ten take about 7.1%. Treatment in this sample: approximately 18 received Ad26.COV2.S at low or high dose, single or two shots; about five received placebo; per-sample allocation not given. The samples were gathered on day 63 after the first injection of vaccine or placebo. The trim removed 2 bases at V and 8 bases at J, leaving 5 bases unmatched. CDR3 length: 13 amino acids. Germline values: CDR1 SGHTS, CDR2 YDEGEE. The data derive from a study of Ad26.COV2.S vaccination and SARS-CoV-2 variants. Study-wide results and limits: Spike-specific TCR breadth ran higher among vaccine recipients than placebo recipients.

The sample in question was peripheral blood, obtained in a trial of Ad26.COV2.S vaccine versus placebo. This chain joins TRBV5-8 and TRBJ1-2, with 8 bases aligning to TRBD1. The origin of this receptor is a person between 18 and 60 years old who received the Ad26.COV2.S COVID-19 vaccine or a placebo. The CDR3 here is CASSFQGAEGYTF. The CDR3 DNA reads TGTGCCAGCAGCTTTCAGGGGGCGGAGGGCTACACCTTC.